The T cell receptor (beta chain) described here comes from a study of blood T cell repertoires in COVID-19 (dated by TCRdb to the early 2020s). At the level of the whole study: The collaborator samples originated in the United States, Italy and Spain and spanned the acute and convalescent phases of COVID-19. The material from the prospective study consisted of cDNA or gDNA derived from T cells, B-cell-depleted T cells, or PBMCs. Samples were obtained from the ongoing ImmuneRACE study (first 160 participants) and from some 1,200 subjects provided by 6 global collaborators. The sample metadata nearly always contained a de-identified subject ID, COVID-19 status, age in years and sex. Where available, HLA class I and class II types were obtained from metadata supplied by the sample provider rather than from assay-based typing. The dataset comprised deeply sampled blood TCRbeta repertoires from subjects exposed to, actively infected with, or recovered from COVID-19. The repertoires were made available in a free public database intended to serve as a resource for research on the immune response to SARS-CoV-2.

The immunoSEQ Assay, a bias-controlled multiplex PCR, was used to amplify TCRbeta CDR3 regions from genomic DNA. Turning to the authors' computational methods: Within the assay, amplification of reference gene primers was used to estimate how many nucleated cells each sample contained. To quantify the absolute abundance of each unique TCRbeta CDR3 rearrangement, sequence reads were collapsed and filtered. For each sample, productive Simpson clonality was calculated as the square root of Simpson's diversity index across productive rearrangements. The table was pulled from immuneACCESS by TCRdb, which kept in-frame rearrangements only. Such tables lose some clones; where checked, under half of the loss comes from unresolved V genes, and the rest has no known cause. That table is the source of V, J and clone size, and D and trimming were worked out from the DNA. The sample yields some 45,000 clones; around 85% were counted once. The ten largest account for 31% of the sample.

Broader findings and caveats from the paper: Clinical and demographic metadata were provided uncurated, with the amount varying by source and participant.

Each collaborating institution followed its own protocols to collect whole blood in K2EDTA tubes. For TCRbeta analysis, collaborator samples were shipped as frozen whole blood, as isolated PBMCs, or as DNA extracted from either sample type. Note on this clone: It lacks a known antigen. No clone much larger than this one lies a single base away; base qualities are absent.

This receptor was taken from a woman over 75 with acute or convalescent COVID-19. Sequenced sample: peripheral blood.

The base sequence is TGTGCCAGCAGTGAAGTGCGCGGGGGCACCGGGGAGCTGTTTTTT. It encodes CASSEVRGGTGELFF. The receptor chain draws on TRBV2 and TRBJ2-2; the central 7 bases match TRBD2. The CDR3 starts with the cysteine, ends with the phenylalanine, and has 15 residues. Left in the record is the CDR3 DNA by itself, 45 bases read in frame from the first base. The CDR1 and CDR2 encoded by the germline V gene are SNHLY and FYNNEI. V trim: 1 base; J trim: 4 bases; unmatched bases: 3. The variable domain in full, with residues beyond the CDR3 obtained from the reference TRBV2 and TRBJ2-2 genes, is EPEVTQTPSHQVTQMGQEVILRCVPISNHLYFYWYRQILGQKVEFLVSFYNNEISEKSEIFDDQFSVERPDGSNFTLKIRSTKLEDSAMYFCASSEVRGGTGELFFGEGSRLTVL.